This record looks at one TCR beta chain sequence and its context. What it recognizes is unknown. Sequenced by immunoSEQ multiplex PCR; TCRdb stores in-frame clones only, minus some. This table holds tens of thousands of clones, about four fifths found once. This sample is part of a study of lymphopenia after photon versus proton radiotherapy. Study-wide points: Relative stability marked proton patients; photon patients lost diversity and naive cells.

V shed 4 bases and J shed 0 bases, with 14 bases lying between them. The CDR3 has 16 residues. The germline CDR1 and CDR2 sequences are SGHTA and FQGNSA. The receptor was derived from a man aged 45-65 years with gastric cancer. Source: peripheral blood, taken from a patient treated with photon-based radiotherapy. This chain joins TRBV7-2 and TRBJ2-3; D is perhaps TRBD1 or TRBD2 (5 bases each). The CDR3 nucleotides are TGTGCCAGCAGCTCTGGACTTGGGGGTAGCACAGATACGCAGTATTTT. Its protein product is CASSSGLGGSTDTQYF.